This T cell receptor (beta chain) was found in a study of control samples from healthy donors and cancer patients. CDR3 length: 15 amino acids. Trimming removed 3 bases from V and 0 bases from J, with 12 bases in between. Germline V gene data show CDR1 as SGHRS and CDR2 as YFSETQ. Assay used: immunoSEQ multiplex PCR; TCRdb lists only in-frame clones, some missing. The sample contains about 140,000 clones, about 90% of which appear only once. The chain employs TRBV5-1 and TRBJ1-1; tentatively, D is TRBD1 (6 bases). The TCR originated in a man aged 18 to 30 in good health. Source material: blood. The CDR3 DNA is TGCGCCAGCAGCTCAGGGGTTGGCATGAACACTGAAGCTTTCTTT. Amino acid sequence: CASSSGVGMNTEAFF.